Listed here are 24 T cell receptor beta chains from one sample, sequenced in a study of T cells in Graves' hyperthyroidism and ophthalmopathy. The CDR3 regions of TCR beta were amplified from RNA transcripts. The study used the HTBI primer set for a first-round RT-PCR of the TCR CDR3. MiXCR, run by TCRdb on the multiplex PCR reads, gives a single entry per CDR3 protein. The sample holds approximately 480,000 distinct CDR3 sequences; less than 25% are singletons and the top ten take around a quarter. The sequencing sample was made of blood. The receptor source for this set is a man between 18 and 29 years old with Graves' hyperthyroidism.

This sequence joins TRBV25-1 and TRBJ2-5; 8 nucleotides line up with TRBD2. With V trimmed by 3 bases and J by 5 bases, 14 bases remained unmatched. The CDR3 spans 17 residues. CDR1 and CDR2 (germline): MGHDK, SYGVNS. The CDR3 bases are TGTGCCAGCAGTGATAGCGGGCAAAAAAGCGGGAGTGAGACCCAGTACTTC. Its translation is CASSDSGQKSGSETQYF.

V is TRBV4-1 and J is TRBJ2-7; TRBD1 might be the D (5 bases). V lost 4 bases and J lost 0, with 19 bases in between. The germline gives CDR1 MGHRA, CDR2 YSYEKL. This CDR3 is 17 amino acids long. CDR3 residues: CASSLNPPQGLSYEQYF. CDR3 sequence (DNA): TGCGCCAGCAGCCTAAATCCCCCCCAGGGCCTCTCCTACGAGCAGTACTTC.

The chain employs TRBV12-3 or TRBV12-4 and TRBJ1-6; D perhaps matches TRBD1 (6 bases). Deletions cut 9 bases from V and 0 bases from J, with 15 bases between. The CDR3 has 16 residues. CDR3 protein: CASQAGGPSYNSPLHF. CDR3 DNA: TGTGCCAGTCAAGCTGGGGGCCCCTCCTATAATTCACCCCTCCACTTT.

This clonotype was seen many times. This chain joins TRBV2 and TRBJ2-1, with 9 nucleotides matching TRBD1. The CDR3 consists of 14 residues. From germline, CDR1 is SNHLY and CDR2 FYNNEI. Trimming removed 11 bases from V and 2 bases from J; junction bases left unmatched: 7. The CDR3 loop is CALTGGLTYNEQFF. CDR3 nucleotide sequence: TGTGCCCTGACAGGGGGGCTAACCTACAATGAGCAGTTCTTC.

This clonotype was seen a handful of times. The genes are TRBV30 and TRBJ1-1, with D hard to call. CDR1 and CDR2 (germline): GTSNPN, SVGIG (reference sequence). The CDR3 has 13 amino acids. The V end was cut by 1 base, the J end by 1 base, with 7 bases between. The CDR3 DNA follows: TGTGCCTGGAGTGGAACAACGAACACTGAAGCTTTCTTT. It codes for CAWSGTTNTEAFF.

This clonotype was detected many times. The chain joins TRBV20-1 to TRBJ1-5; 7 bases match TRBD1. With 0 bases clipped from V and 3 bases from J, the junction kept 5 bases outside the gene matches. The CDR3 runs to 15 residues. Germline CDR1 reads DFQATT; CDR2 reads SNEGSKA (reference sequence). CDR3 in amino acids: CSARDRGGVNQPQHF. CDR3 bases: TGCAGTGCTAGAGATAGAGGGGGCGTCAATCAGCCCCAGCATTTT.

This clonotype has a handful of counts. The chain is built from TRBV11-1 and TRBJ1-1; D uncertain. The CDR3 totals 13 residues. Germline V CDR1 and CDR2: SGHAT, FQDESV (reference sequence). V lost 6 bases, J lost 11 bases, and 19 bases lay in between. The CDR3 sequence is CASRLNSKETAFF. CDR3 sequence (DNA): TGTGCCAGCAGACTTAACAGCAAAGAGACCGCTTTCTTT.

This clonotype has at least ten counts. The chain carries TRBV25-1 and TRBJ2-7; D uncertain. Trimming left V 1 base short and J 8 bases short, with 9 bases between. Germline assignment: CDR1 MGHDK and CDR2 SYGVNS. This CDR3 spans 12 amino acids. The CDR3 bases are TGTGCCAGCAGTGAATTGAACCGCCAGCAGTACTTC. Translation gives CASSELNRQQYF.

This clonotype was seen ten or more times. The genes are TRBV4-2 and TRBJ1-1; unclear D gene. Trimming removed 6 bases from V and 5 bases from J, with 16 bases in between. CDR1 and CDR2 (germline): LGHNA, YNFKEQ. The CDR3 runs 14 residues. The DNA of the CDR3 is TGTGCCAGCAGTCTTAGAGTGTATGATACTGAAGCTTTCTTT. Amino acids: CASSLRVYDTEAFF.

This clonotype came up many times. The J gene is TRBJ1-2, the V gene TRBV7-2; the match to TRBD1 covers 9 bases. Germline V lookup: CDR1 SGHTA, CDR2 FQGNSA. The length of the CDR3 is 14 residues. V trimming: 0 bases; J trimming: 8 bases; junction bases outside the gene matches: 4. The CDR3 coding sequence is TGTGCCAGCAGCTTAGCGGGGACAGGGAGGGGCTACACCTTC. Protein: CASSLAGTGRGYTF.

This clonotype was observed at least ten times. The genes are TRBV6-4 and TRBJ1-2; D is possibly TRBD1 (6 bases). Germline V gene lookup returns CDR1 MRHNA and CDR2 SNTAGT. Trimming took off 5 bases at V and 4 bases at J, with 26 bases between the two ends. The CDR3 is 18 residues long. CDR3 sequence reads: CASSTSGTLSSILYGYTF. CDR3 nucleotide sequence: TGTGCCAGCAGTACGTCCGGGACACTAAGTTCAATTCTCTATGGCTACACCTTC.

The J gene is TRBJ1-5, the V gene TRBV20-1, with a weak D call TRBD1 (6 bases). The germline gives CDR1 DFQATT, CDR2 SNEGSKA (reference sequence). V dropped 6 bases and J dropped 7 bases, with 22 bases sitting between them. The length of the CDR3 is 15 residues. The CDR3 protein is CSALLGGSGGQPQHF. CDR3 coding DNA: TGCAGTGCGCTACTAGGGGGATCAGGAGGACAGCCCCAGCATTTT.

At least ten counts were recorded for this clonotype. The rearrangement uses TRBV6-2 or TRBV6-3 and TRBJ2-2; 12 nucleotides align to TRBD2. With 0 bases clipped from V and 5 bases from J, the junction kept 7 bases outside the gene matches. Germline V gene data show CDR1 as MNHEY and CDR2 as SVGEGT. The CDR3 covers 18 residues. The CDR3 nucleotides are TGTGCCAGCAGTTACTCCCTGACTAGCGGGGGATTGACCGGGGAGCTGTTTTTT. The encoded protein is CASSYSLTSGGLTGELFF.

This clonotype was counted ten times or more. Its ends do not fully match the called genes, so a read error is possible. The rearrangement links TRBV12-3 or TRBV12-4 to TRBJ1-2; D might be TRBD1 (6 bases). The CDR3 is 15 amino acids. DNA for the CDR3: TGTGCCAGCAGTATCAGGGGCCGTCCTGACTATGGCTACGCCTTC. Amino acid sequence: CASSIRGRPDYGYAF.

Many counts were recorded for this clonotype. The CDR3 sequence: CASSLGGTVYEQYF. The CDR3 region has the DNA TGTGCCAGCAGCTTAGGCGGGACGGTCTACGAGCAGTACTTC. The chain couples TRBV11-3 to TRBJ2-7, with D perhaps TRBD2 (6 bases). V lost 1 base and J 3 bases, leaving 10 bases between the germline ends. The CDR3 contains 14 residues. CDR1 and CDR2 (germline): SGHNT, YENEEA.

The V call is TRBV24-1, the J call TRBJ2-2; D is unresolved. In germline, CDR1 is KGHDR, CDR2 SFDVKD. CDR3 length equals 13 residues. V was pared by 7 bases and J by 4 bases, with 9 bases between. The CDR3 spells CATSLPGTGELFF. DNA of the CDR3: TGTGCCACCAGCCTCCCGGGCACCGGGGAGCTGTTTTTT.

This clonotype was recorded at least ten times. The chain couples TRBV27 to TRBJ2-5; D is possibly TRBD1 (7 bases). The CDR3 is 15 residues long. Trimming pared 4 bases from V and 0 bases from J, leaving 12 bases between. The V gene's germline CDR1 is MNHEY and CDR2 SMNVEV (reference sequence). The CDR3 region has the DNA TGTGCCAGCAGTTACCAGGGGGGTAACCAAGAGACCCAGTACTTC. Its translation is CASSYQGGNQETQYF.

This clonotype was counted many times. This chain uses TRBV9 with TRBJ1-1; TRBD1 is a possible D gene (6 bases). This CDR3 contains 15 residues. Germline assignment: CDR1 SGDLS and CDR2 YYNGEE. Between the trimmed V and J ends, which lost 3 bases and 4 bases, there was a span of 16 bases. Here the CDR3 reads CASSEEGGLGTEAFF. As DNA, the CDR3 is TGTGCCAGCAGCGAGGAGGGGGGGCTAGGCACTGAAGCTTTCTTT.

In regard to this clonotype: Given the absence of the conserved phenylalanine or tryptophan at the CDR3 end, a read error is likely. V is TRBV6-1 and J is TRBJ1-2; D perhaps matches TRBD1 (6 bases). V dropped 5 bases and J dropped 6 bases, with 13 bases sitting between them. CDR3 length: 13 residues. Germline CDR1 is MNHNS and CDR2 is SASEGT. The CDR3 is CASSPQGFNGYTY. In nucleotides, the CDR3 is TGTGCCAGCAGTCCACAGGGATTTAATGGCTACACCTAC.

The chain joins TRBV11-2 to TRBJ1-6; D ambiguous. Germline CDR1 is SGHAT and CDR2 is FQNNGV. CDR3 size: 16 residues. V gave up 2 bases and J gave up 0 bases, with 8 bases separating them. This chain's CDR3 is CASSLHPSSYNSPLHF. As DNA, the CDR3 is TGTGCCAGCAGCTTACATCCAAGCTCCTATAATTCACCCCTCCACTTT.

As to this clonotype: A much more abundant neighbour one base away suggests this may be a read error. The chain employs TRBV2 and TRBJ2-5; no clear D gene. The length of the CDR3 is 13 residues. Between the trimmed V and J ends, which lost 6 bases and 5 bases, there was a span of 13 bases. Germline loops: CDR1 SNHLY, CDR2 FYNNEI. CDR3 sequence: CASRAALHETQYF. CDR3 sequence (DNA): TGTGCCAGCAGGGCGGCCCTCCATGAGACCCAGTACTTC.

This clonotype has more than one count but fewer than ten. The chain couples TRBV6-2 or TRBV6-3 to TRBJ2-7; D could derive from TRBD1 or TRBD2 (5 bases each). Germline V gene lookup returns CDR1 MNHEY and CDR2 SVGEGT. The CDR3 loop spans 13 amino acids. V was shortened by 8 bases and J by 2 bases, with 13 bases between the two germline ends. CDR3 amino acids: CASGASRAYEQYF. The CDR3 DNA sequence: TGTGCCAGCGGGGCTAGCAGAGCCTACGAGCAGTACTTC.

This clonotype appeared many times. This CDR3 reads CASRTLRGSFSGNTIYF. Written as DNA, the CDR3 is TGTGCCAGCAGGACGCTCCGAGGGTCCTTTTCTGGAAACACCATATATTTT. The V and J genes are TRBV11-2 and TRBJ1-3; D unclear. Trimming shortened V by 6 bases and J by 1 base, and 19 bases separated the two germline ends. Germline V lookup: CDR1 SGHAT, CDR2 FQNNGV. The CDR3 covers 17 residues.

Many counts were recorded for this clonotype. Relative to the germline gene, one junction end is altered; a read error may explain this. The CDR3 region has the DNA TGTGCCAGCACTTACTCCCGCCAGGCCTATGGCTACACCTTC. Translating it yields CASTYSRQAYGYTF. The chain couples TRBV6-5 to TRBJ1-2; D not resolved. The CDR3 covers 14 residues. From germline, CDR1 is MNHEY and CDR2 SVGAGI.